The TCR beta chain under discussion was sequenced for a study of shared clonotypes between healthy human individuals. As for the study in general: CD4 naive and CD4 memory each took three plates per donor, while CD8 naive took two and CD8 memory one.

V lost 3 bases, J lost 5 bases, and 6 bases stayed unmatched. Per the germline V gene, CDR1 is SGDLS and CDR2 is YYNGEE. This CDR3 region has 16 residues. The naive CD8 population came from CD45RO-negative cells selected for CCR7, without terminally differentiated effector memory CD45RA+ cells. The table came from immunoSEQ multiplex PCR; TCRdb's copy has only in-frame clones and leaves some out. The table includes about 820,000 clones, about 92% detected once. Of note for this clone: This sample includes further DNA sequences coding for the same CDR3.

This sequence originates from a man aged 25 to 45 in good health. Sequences were obtained from naive CD8+ T cells sorted from blood. The V gene is TRBV9, the J gene TRBJ2-5, with 14 bases aligning to TRBD2. The CDR3 region has the DNA TGTGCCAGCAGCGCGGGACTAGCGGGAGTGGGGGAGACCCAGTACTTC. The encoded protein is CASSAGLAGVGETQYF.